A single sample gave rise to the 25 T cell receptor beta chains below, sequenced in a study of CD8+CD57+ T cells in acquired aplastic anemia. Template material for TCR beta VDJ and CDR3 profiling consisted of genomic DNA. Via MiXCR, TCRdb re-called the reads, giving one row per CDR3 protein. The sample holds some 200,000 distinct CDR3 sequences; about 59% are singletons and the top ten take 25% to 35%. Sequenced material: sorted CD4+, CD8+, or CD8+CD57+ T cells (not recorded which) from PBMCs. The receptor source for this set is a human donor in good health.

Notes on this clonotype: One end of the junction varies from germline; a read error may be responsible. This chain connects TRBV10-1 to TRBJ1-2; TRBD1 matches 7 bases. Germline V gene data show CDR1 as WNHNN and CDR2 as SYGVQD (reference sequence). The CDR3 contains 16 residues. CDR3 in amino acids: CASSYARDSLHYGYTF. DNA for the CDR3: TGTGCCAGCAGCTACGCCAGGGACAGCCTTCACTATGGCTACACCTTC.

The rearrangement links TRBV24-1 to TRBJ2-2, with D perhaps matching TRBD1 (5 bases). This CDR3 contains 14 residues. V was cut by 4 bases and J by 3 bases, with 8 bases left in between. Germline V gene sequence: CDR1 KGHDR, CDR2 SFDVKD. The DNA for the CDR3 is TGTGCCACCAGTGAAGGGGAATACACCGGGGAGCTGTTTTTT. This gives the protein CATSEGEYTGELFF.

The chain combines TRBV7-9 with TRBJ2-1; no reliable D call. V was pared by 4 bases and J by 4 bases, with 14 bases between. Germline CDR1 reads SEHNR; CDR2 reads FQNEAQ (reference sequence). CDR3 length: 15 residues. In DNA, the CDR3 is TGTGCCAGCAGCTCAAATACGAACCGATACAATGAGCAGTTCTTC. It encodes CASSSNTNRYNEQFF.

In this sample, this clonotype turned up a few times. The rearrangement uses TRBV20-1 and TRBJ1-1, with D unclear. Trimming pared 0 bases from V and 7 bases from J, leaving 12 bases between. Germline CDR1 DFQATT, CDR2 SNEGSKA (reference sequence). The CDR3 contains 13 residues. The CDR3 region is CSARDGGRGEAFF. As DNA, the CDR3 is TGCAGTGCTAGAGATGGAGGGCGAGGTGAAGCTTTCTTT.

CDR3 bases: TGCGCCAGCAGGAACCCGAGCACTGAAGCTTTCTTT. It encodes CASRNPSTEAFF. V is TRBV5-1 and J is TRBJ1-1, with no clear D. Germline loops: CDR1 SGHRS, CDR2 YFSETQ. V lost 5 bases and J 4 bases, leaving 9 bases between the germline ends. This CDR3 region has 12 residues.

The chain combines TRBV5-1 with TRBJ1-1; D possibly corresponds to TRBD1 (5 bases). V shed 4 bases and J shed 1 base, with 8 bases lying between them. Germline CDR1 is SGHRS and CDR2 is YFSETQ. The CDR3 totals 13 residues. The CDR3 protein is CASSNGANTEAFF. In DNA, the CDR3 is TGCGCCAGCAGCAATGGGGCGAACACTGAAGCTTTCTTT.

The chain combines TRBV20-1 with TRBJ2-7, with a possible D match to TRBD1 (5 bases). This CDR3 spans 13 amino acids. V was cut by 2 bases and J by 1 base, with 9 bases left in between. Germline values: CDR1 DFQATT, CDR2 SNEGSKA (reference sequence). CDR3 loop: CSARSPGSYEQYF. The CDR3 DNA follows: TGCAGTGCTAGATCCCCAGGGTCCTACGAGCAGTACTTC.

The chain links TRBV12-3 or TRBV12-4 to TRBJ1-1, with unresolved D. The CDR3 is 14 residues long. Between the trimmed V and J ends, which lost 6 bases and 4 bases, there was a span of 15 bases. The CDR3: CASSLGPPGTEAFF. In DNA, the CDR3 is TGTGCCAGCAGCCTAGGACCCCCGGGCACTGAAGCTTTCTTT.

CDR3 sequence: CASSEAGGPRNEQFF. Here the CDR3 DNA reads TGTGCCAGCAGTGAAGCGGGGGGGCCGAGGAATGAGCAGTTCTTC. This chain connects TRBV6-4 to TRBJ2-1; 10 bases line up with TRBD2. The CDR3 totals 15 residues. Trimming at V came to 3 bases and at J to 7 bases, leaving 6 bases not matched to a gene. The germline CDR1 and CDR2 sequences are MRHNA and SNTAGT.

The rearrangement joins TRBV19 to TRBJ2-7; a possible D gene is TRBD2 (6 bases). CDR3 length equals 15 residues. The germline V gene has CDR1 LNHDA and CDR2 SQIVND (reference sequence). The V end lost 3 bases, the J end lost 4 bases, and 16 bases lay between the germline ends. This chain's CDR3 is CASSMYFFAGYEQYF. CDR3 DNA sequence: TGTGCCAGTAGTATGTATTTTTTTGCGGGATACGAGCAGTACTTC. Supplemented by reference TRBV19 and TRBJ2-7, the full variable domain reads DGGITQSPKYLFRKEGQNVTLSCEQNLNHDAMYWYRQDPGQGLRLIYYSQIVNDFQKGDIAEGYSVSREKKESFPLTVTSAQKNPTAFYLCASSMYFFAGYEQYFGPGTRLTVT.

The chain has TRBV7-9 and TRBJ2-5; no clear D gene. Germline CDR1 SEHNR, CDR2 FQNEAQ (reference sequence). V was shortened by 0 bases and J by 8 bases, with 13 bases between the two germline ends. The CDR3 has 14 amino acids. Written as DNA, the CDR3 is TGTGCCAGCAGCTTAGCACAGTGGACGGGTACCCAGTACTTC. Protein sequence: CASSLAQWTGTQYF.

The rearrangement uses TRBV7-4 and TRBJ2-5; 7 bases are a match to TRBD1. Germline CDR1 reads SGHVT; CDR2 reads SQSDAQ. There are 15 residues in the CDR3. The V and J ends lost 6 bases and 3 bases, in that order; junction bases with no gene match: 10. As DNA, the CDR3 is TGTGCCAGCAGTGACCCGACAGGGAGCAAAGAGACCCAGTACTTC. It encodes CASSDPTGSKETQYF. Looking up the rest from reference TRBV7-4 and TRBJ2-5 gives the full variable domain: GAGVSQSPRYKVAKRGRDVALRCDSISGHVTLYWYRQTLGQGSEVLTYSQSDAQRDKSGRPSGRFSAERPERSVSTLKIQRTEQGDSAVYLCASSDPTGSKETQYFGPGTRLLVL.

This clonotype was detected many times. V and J are TRBV4-2 and TRBJ2-7; D tentatively reads TRBD1 or TRBD2 (7 bases each). The CDR3 sequence is 16 residues long. CDR1 and CDR2 from the germline V gene are LGHNA and YNFKEQ. V was cut by 0 bases and J by 3 bases, with 15 bases left in between. The CDR3 DNA reads as TGTGCCAGCAGCCAAGATCAGGGGGGGGGGGGCTACGAGCAGTACTTC. Amino acid sequence: CASSQDQGGGGYEQYF.

This clonotype was seen ten or more times. V gene TRBV7-9 combines with J gene TRBJ2-1; 9 bases are shared with TRBD2. CDR1 is SEHNR and CDR2 is FQNEAQ in the germline V gene (reference sequence). The V gene end was trimmed by 6 bases and the J gene end by 10 bases; junction bases not matched to a gene: 10. This CDR3 spans 14 amino acids. CDR3 DNA sequence: TGTGCCAGCAGTCCTAGCGGGATAATAGGGGAGCAGTTCTTC. This translates into CASSPSGIIGEQFF. Filled out from reference TRBV7-9 and TRBJ2-1, the complete variable domain reads DTGVSQNPRHKITKRGQNVTFRCDPISEHNRLYWYRQTLGQGPEFLTYFQNEAQLEKSRLLSDRFSAERPKGSFSTLEIQRTEQGDSAMYLCASSPSGIIGEQFFGPGTRLTVL.

A note on this clonotype: A read error may account for a junction end that differs from germline. The chain uses TRBV9 and TRBJ1-3, with a possible D match to TRBD1 (5 bases). The CDR3 runs 15 residues. Germline CDR1 reads SGDLS; CDR2 reads YYNGEE. The CDR3: CASSPLDSSGDTIYF. In nucleotides, the CDR3 is TGTGCCAGCAGCCCTCTTGACAGCTCTGGAGACACCATATATTTT.

The chain couples TRBV7-9 to TRBJ1-4, with D tentatively TRBD1 (5 bases). The CDR3 contains 13 residues. V lost 6 bases and J 8 bases, leaving 13 bases between the germline ends. Germline V CDR1 and CDR2: SEHNR, FQNEAQ (reference sequence). The CDR3 DNA sequence: TGTGCCAGCAGTGGGGGGAAACGGGAAAAACTGTTTTTT. This gives the protein CASSGGKREKLFF. Using reference TRBV7-9 and TRBJ1-4 for the parts outside the CDR3, the full variable domain is DTGVSQNPRHKITKRGQNVTFRCDPISEHNRLYWYRQTLGQGPEFLTYFQNEAQLEKSRLLSDRFSAERPKGSFSTLEIQRTEQGDSAMYLCASSGGKREKLFFGSGTQLSVL.

The rearrangement uses TRBV6-6 and TRBJ1-2; D unclear. Germline V lookup: CDR1 MNHNY, CDR2 SVGAGI (reference sequence). V lost 0 bases, J lost 10 bases, and 6 bases lay in between. The CDR3 totals 11 residues. This CDR3 reads CASSYSMVYTF. The CDR3 DNA sequence: TGTGCCAGCAGTTACTCGATGGTCTACACCTTC.

A few counts support this clonotype. The rearrangement links TRBV10-3 to TRBJ2-5; perhaps TRBD1 as D (6 bases). This CDR3 has 14 residues. The V end lost 6 bases, the J end lost 4 bases, and 15 bases lay between the germline ends. The V gene's germline CDR1 is ENHRY and CDR2 SYGVKD. The DNA of the CDR3 is TGTGCCATCAGACGGGACAAGAGCCGAGAGACCCAGTACTTC. Translating it yields CAIRRDKSRETQYF.

The rearrangement links TRBV20-1 to TRBJ2-7, with 12 bases that match TRBD2. The V segment lost 3 bases and the J segment 1 base; nucleotides outside the gene matches: 4. This CDR3 has 15 amino acids. The germline gives CDR1 DFQATT, CDR2 SNEGSKA (reference sequence). CDR3 DNA sequence: TGCAGTGCTAGTATGGGACTAGCGGGTTCCTACGAGCAGTACTTC. It translates to CSASMGLAGSYEQYF.

The rearrangement joins TRBV20-1 to TRBJ1-1; D possibly corresponds to TRBD1 (6 bases). The ends were cut back, 5 bases at V and 10 bases at J, with 17 bases in the middle. CDR1 is DFQATT and CDR2 is SNEGSKA in the germline V gene (reference sequence). CDR3 length equals 12 residues. In nucleotides, the CDR3 is TGCAGTGCTGCACACGGACAGCCGAGAGCTTTCTTT. As protein: CSAAHGQPRAFF.

The chain has TRBV25-1 and TRBJ1-2; no definite D call. This CDR3 is built from 12 residues. The V end lost 2 bases, the J end lost 8 bases, and 9 bases lay between the germline ends. Germline V gives CDR1 MGHDK, CDR2 SYGVNS. Here the CDR3 DNA reads TGTGCCAGCAGTGAAGCCTCTTTCGGCTACACCTTC. It specifies CASSEASFGYTF.

This clonotype occurred a few times. With a much larger clone just one base away, this may be a read error. The chain links TRBV4-2 to TRBJ1-1; 7 nucleotides agree with TRBD1. CDR3 length equals 12 residues. Germline V gene lookup returns CDR1 LGHNA and CDR2 YNFKEQ. The CDR3 loop reads CTSSPLTGWAFF. CDR3 nucleotides: TGTACCAGCAGCCCCCTGACAGGGTGGGCTTTCTTT.

This clonotype has a count of ten or more. The chain employs TRBV19 and TRBJ2-7, with D hard to call. The CDR3 has 14 amino acids. In germline, CDR1 is LNHDA, CDR2 SQIVND (reference sequence). The V end lost 7 bases, the J end lost 1 base, and 14 bases lay between the germline ends. DNA for the CDR3: TGTGCCAGTAAATGGGCAGGCGGTTCCTACGAGCAGTACTTC. It yields the protein CASKWAGGSYEQYF.

The chain employs TRBV7-6 and TRBJ2-2; 7 bases line up with TRBD2. CDR1 is SGHVS and CDR2 is FNYEAQ in the germline V gene. This CDR3 region has 17 residues. V was clipped by 5 bases and J by 0 bases; unmatched bases: 9. CDR3 amino acids: CASSQGLVGPNTGELFF. Here the CDR3 DNA reads TGTGCCAGCAGCCAAGGACTAGTGGGACCGAACACCGGGGAGCTGTTTTTT.

This clonotype was counted at least ten times. The chain combines TRBV5-1 with TRBJ2-7; 9 bases agree with TRBD1. This CDR3 comprises 14 residues. CDR1 and CDR2 (germline): SGHRS, YFSETQ. V was pared by 4 bases and J by 3 bases, with 5 bases of the junction left unmatched. The CDR3: CASSPDRGDYEQYF. DNA of the CDR3: TGCGCCAGCAGCCCGGACAGGGGCGACTACGAGCAGTACTTC. Full variable domain (rest looked up from reference TRBV5-1 and TRBJ2-7): KAGVTQTPRYLIKTRGQQVTLSCSPISGHRSVSWYQQTPGQGLQFLFEYFSETQRNKGNFPGRFSGRQFSNSRSEMNVSTLELGDSALYLCASSPDRGDYEQYFGPGTRLTVT.